The text below deals with one TCR beta chain. The antigen remains unidentified. The data stem from a study of CD8 T cells in Susac syndrome. J lost 2 bases, V lost 2 bases, and 3 bases had no gene match. The CDR3 runs to 15 residues. The germline CDR1 and CDR2 sequences are SGHRS and YFSETQ. An amount of RNA that ranged from 0.5 to 1 ug was reverse transcribed with random hexamers. Using its own MiXCR run on the immunoSEQ multiplex PCR reads, TCRdb lists one record per CDR3 protein. The sample lists fewer than 200,000 distinct CDR3 sequences; about 91% were seen once. Study-wide results and caveats: The CD4+ T cell repertoires from Susac syndrome exhibited no clonal expansion.

Sequenced sample: CD4+ T cells from PBMCs. The gene calls are TRBV5-1 and TRBJ2-3; 9 nucleotides line up with TRBD2. The sequence was collected from a human donor with Susac syndrome. The CDR3 is CASSFAGGSTDTQYF. The CDR3, as DNA: TGCGCCAGCAGCTTCGCGGGGGGGTCCACAGATACGCAGTATTTT.